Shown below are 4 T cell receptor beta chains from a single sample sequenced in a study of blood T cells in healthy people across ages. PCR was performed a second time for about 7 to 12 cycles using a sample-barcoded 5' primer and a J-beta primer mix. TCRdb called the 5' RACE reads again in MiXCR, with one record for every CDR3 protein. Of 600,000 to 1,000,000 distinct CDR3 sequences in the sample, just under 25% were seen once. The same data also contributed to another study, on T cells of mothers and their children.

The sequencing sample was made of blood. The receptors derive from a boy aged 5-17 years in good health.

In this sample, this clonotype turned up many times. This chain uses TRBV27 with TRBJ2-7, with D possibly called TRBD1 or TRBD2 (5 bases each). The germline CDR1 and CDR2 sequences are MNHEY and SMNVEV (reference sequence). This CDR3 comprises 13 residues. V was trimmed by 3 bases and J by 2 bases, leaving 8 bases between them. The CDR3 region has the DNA TGTGCCAGCAGTTTTTCGGGGCCCTACGAGCAGTACTTC. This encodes CASSFSGPYEQYF.

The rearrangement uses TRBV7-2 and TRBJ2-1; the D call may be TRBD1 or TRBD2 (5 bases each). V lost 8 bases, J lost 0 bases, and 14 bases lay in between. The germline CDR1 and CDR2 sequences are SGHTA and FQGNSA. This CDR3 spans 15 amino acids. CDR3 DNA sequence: TGTGCCAGCCTCAGGGATGGGAGCTCCTACAATGAGCAGTTCTTC. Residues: CASLRDGSSYNEQFF.

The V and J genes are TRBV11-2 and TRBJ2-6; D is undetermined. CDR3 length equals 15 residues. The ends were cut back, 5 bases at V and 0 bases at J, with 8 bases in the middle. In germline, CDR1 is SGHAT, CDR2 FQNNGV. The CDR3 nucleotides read TGTGCCAGCAGCCCGCTTAACTCTGGGGCCAACGTCCTGACTTTC. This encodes CASSPLNSGANVLTF.

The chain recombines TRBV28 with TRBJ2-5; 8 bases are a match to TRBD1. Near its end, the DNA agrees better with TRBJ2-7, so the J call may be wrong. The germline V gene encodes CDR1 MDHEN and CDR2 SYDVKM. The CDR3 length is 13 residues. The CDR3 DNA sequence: TGTGCCAGCAGTCCGGGACAGGTTGACGAGCAGTACTTC. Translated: CASSPGQVDEQYF.